The sequence of this T cell receptor beta chain was determined in a study of CD8+ T cells in alopecia areata. Noted treatment: oral pan-JAK inhibitor, 5-10 mg twice daily. cDNA serving as the sequencing template came from extracted, reverse transcribed RNA. Assay used: immunoSEQ multiplex PCR; TCRdb lists only in-frame clones, some missing. The sample has 110,000 to 150,000 clones, around half seen once; the top ten hold approximately 15%. This clone was counted only a few times. Material: CD8+ T cells sorted from blood, obtained at week 4, from a patient treated with tofacitinib. This clonotype was obtained from a human donor with alopecia areata.

This CDR3 is CASSMVARGSNQPQHF. The CDR3 region has the DNA TGTGCCAGTAGTATGGTCGCGAGGGGAAGCAATCAGCCCCAGCATTTT. The gene calls are TRBV19 and TRBJ1-5, with D possibly matching TRBD1 (5 bases). Trimming removed 3 bases from V and 1 base from J, with 13 bases in between. The CDR3 totals 16 residues. The germline V gene has CDR1 LNHDA and CDR2 SQIVND (reference sequence). The variable domain in full, with the rest retrieved from reference TRBV19 and TRBJ1-5, is DGGITQSPKYLFRKEGQNVTLSCEQNLNHDAMYWYRQDPGQGLRLIYYSQIVNDFQKGDIAEGYSVSREKKESFPLTVTSAQKNPTAFYLCASSMVARGSNQPQHFGDGTRLSIL.